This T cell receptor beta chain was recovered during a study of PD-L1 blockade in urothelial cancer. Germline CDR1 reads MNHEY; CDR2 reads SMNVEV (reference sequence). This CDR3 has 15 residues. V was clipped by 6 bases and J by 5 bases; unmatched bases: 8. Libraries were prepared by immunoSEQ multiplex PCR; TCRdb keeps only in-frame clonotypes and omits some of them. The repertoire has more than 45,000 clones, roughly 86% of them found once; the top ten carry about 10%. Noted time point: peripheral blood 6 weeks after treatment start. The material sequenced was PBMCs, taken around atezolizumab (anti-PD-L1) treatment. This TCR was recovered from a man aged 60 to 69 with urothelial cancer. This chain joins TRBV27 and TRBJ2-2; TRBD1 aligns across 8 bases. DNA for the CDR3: TGTGCCAGCAGAGCTAACAGGGGGATAACCGGGGAGCTGTTTTTT. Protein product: CASRANRGITGELFF.